These T cell receptor beta chains were read from a single sample in a study of control samples from healthy donors and cancer patients. Sequencing was performed with immunoSEQ multiplex PCR; in TCRdb, only in-frame clones are kept and a portion is missing. The sample includes some 130,000 clones, 88% of them seen just once. Sequencing was performed on blood. The origin of the receptors is a woman in her thirties in good health. Both conserved end residues are part of each CDR3. The order of the fields is CDR3 protein, CDR3 DNA, V gene, J gene, D gene, clone size. A D gene is named only where the DNA matches it firmly. Clone size is not always given. Where it is, it says once, few, many or a class for expanded clones.

CDR3aa: CASSGQGAQSYGYTF; CDR3nt: TGTGCCAGCAGTGGACAGGGGGCGCAGAGCTATGGCTACACCTTC; v_gene: TRBV28; j_gene: TRBJ1-2; d_gene: TRBD1; abundance: NA
CDR3aa: CASSPVNQGGDGYTF; CDR3nt: TGTGCCAGCAGCCCCGTCAATCAGGGAGGCGATGGCTACACCTTC; v_gene: TRBV28; j_gene: TRBJ1-2; d_gene: NA; abundance: NA
CDR3aa: CASTSGPYNSPLHF; CDR3nt: TGTGCCAGCACCTCGGGACCTTATAATTCACCCCTCCACTTT; v_gene: TRBV6-5; j_gene: TRBJ1-6; d_gene: NA; abundance: few
CDR3aa: CAAENRASSYNEQFF; CDR3nt: TGTGCCGCCGAAAACAGGGCTAGCTCCTACAATGAGCAGTTCTTC; v_gene: TRBV10-3; j_gene: TRBJ2-1; d_gene: NA; abundance: NA
CDR3aa: CASSYLSVGSGNTIYF; CDR3nt: TGTGCCAGCAGTTACCTGTCAGTGGGCTCTGGAAACACCATATATTTT; v_gene: TRBV6-6; j_gene: TRBJ1-3; d_gene: NA; abundance: NA
CDR3aa: CASSRRSPGPQNIQYF; CDR3nt: TGTGCCAGCAGTCGAAGGTCTCCGGGACCCCAAAACATTCAGTACTTC; v_gene: TRBV13; j_gene: TRBJ2-4; d_gene: NA; abundance: NA
CDR3aa: CASSLALASETQYF; CDR3nt: TGCGCCAGCAGCTTGGCGCTAGCGAGCGAGACCCAGTACTTC; v_gene: TRBV5-1; j_gene: TRBJ2-5; d_gene: NA; abundance: NA
CDR3aa: CSAIYNEQFF; CDR3nt: TGCAGCGCGATTTACAATGAGCAGTTCTTC; v_gene: TRBV20-1; j_gene: TRBJ2-1; d_gene: NA; abundance: NA
CDR3aa: CASSGGGSVWEKLFF; CDR3nt: TGTGCCAGCAGCGGCGGTGGCTCGGTCTGGGAAAAACTGTTTTTT; v_gene: TRBV5-8; j_gene: TRBJ1-4; d_gene: NA; abundance: once
CDR3aa: CAASDSFYNEQFF; CDR3nt: TGTGCCGCTTCGGACTCGTTCTACAATGAGCAGTTCTTC; v_gene: TRBV18; j_gene: TRBJ2-1; d_gene: NA; abundance: NA
CDR3aa: CASSLTDRESSPLHF; CDR3nt: TGTGCCAGCAGTCTTACGGACAGGGAAAGTTCACCCCTCCACTTT; v_gene: TRBV25-1; j_gene: TRBJ1-6; d_gene: TRBD1; abundance: NA
CDR3aa: CASSPQGSNTGELFF; CDR3nt: TGTGCCAGCTCACCACAAGGATCGAACACCGGGGAGCTGTTTTTT; v_gene: TRBV18; j_gene: TRBJ2-2; d_gene: NA; abundance: NA
CDR3aa: CASSWGTSGTQETQYF; CDR3nt: TGTGCCAGCAGCTGGGGGACTAGCGGGACCCAAGAGACCCAGTACTTC; v_gene: TRBV5-8; j_gene: TRBJ2-5; d_gene: TRBD2; abundance: few
CDR3aa: CASVQGEADTQYF; CDR3nt: TGTGCCAGTGTACAGGGGGAGGCAGATACGCAGTATTTT; v_gene: TRBV6-6; j_gene: TRBJ2-3; d_gene: TRBD1; abundance: NA
CDR3aa: CASRSGPRGSHFNNEQFF; CDR3nt: TGTGCCAGTAGATCCGGTCCCCGCGGGAGCCATTTCAACAATGAGCAGTTCTTC; v_gene: TRBV19; j_gene: TRBJ2-1; d_gene: TRBD2; abundance: NA
CDR3aa: CASSPRQNTEAFF; CDR3nt: TGTGCCAGCTCACCACGGCAGAACACTGAAGCTTTCTTT; v_gene: TRBV18; j_gene: TRBJ1-1; d_gene: NA; abundance: NA
CDR3aa: CASTLPLEGTEAFF; CDR3nt: TGTGCCAGCACCCTACCTCTCGAAGGCACTGAAGCTTTCTTT; v_gene: TRBV28; j_gene: TRBJ1-1; d_gene: NA; abundance: few
CDR3aa: CASSEWGGYEQYF; CDR3nt: TGTGCCAGCAGTGAATGGGGGGGGTACGAGCAGTACTTC; v_gene: TRBV25-1; j_gene: TRBJ2-7; d_gene: TRBD2; abundance: NA
CDR3aa: CASSVSNQPQHF; CDR3nt: TGTGCCAGCAGTGTTAGCAATCAGCCCCAGCATTTT; v_gene: TRBV2; j_gene: TRBJ1-5; d_gene: NA; abundance: NA
CDR3aa: CSAEDSPRQFF; CDR3nt: TGCAGTGCTGAGGACAGCCCAAGACAGTTCTTC; v_gene: TRBV20-1; j_gene: TRBJ2-1; d_gene: NA; abundance: once
CDR3aa: CASSQVREMNTEAFF; CDR3nt: TGTGCCAGCAGCCAAGTTCGGGAGATGAACACTGAAGCTTTCTTT; v_gene: TRBV14; j_gene: TRBJ1-1; d_gene: NA; abundance: NA
CDR3aa: CASSPQGHYGYTF; CDR3nt: TGTGCCAGCAGTCCACAGGGCCACTATGGCTACACCTTC; v_gene: TRBV2; j_gene: TRBJ1-2; d_gene: NA; abundance: NA
CDR3aa: CASRRDLKVAGELFF; CDR3nt: TGTGCCAGCAGGCGGGACCTAAAGGTGGCCGGGGAGCTGTTTTTT; v_gene: TRBV6-6; j_gene: TRBJ2-2; d_gene: NA; abundance: NA
CDR3aa: CASSQTGTSGEAEQFF; CDR3nt: TGTGCCAGCAGTCAGACCGGGACTAGCGGGGAGGCTGAGCAGTTCTTC; v_gene: TRBV28; j_gene: TRBJ2-1; d_gene: TRBD2; abundance: NA
CDR3aa: CASSEVPGGRAGGELFF; CDR3nt: TGTGCCAGCAGTGAAGTTCCGGGCGGGAGGGCCGGCGGGGAGCTGTTTTTT; v_gene: TRBV6-1; j_gene: TRBJ2-2; d_gene: TRBD2; abundance: once
CDR3aa: CASSDNSYNEQFF; CDR3nt: TGTGCCAGCAGTGACAACAGCTACAATGAGCAGTTCTTC; v_gene: TRBV6-4; j_gene: TRBJ2-1; d_gene: NA; abundance: NA
CDR3aa: CASSTNRGYEQYF; CDR3nt: TGCGCCAGCAGCACAAACAGGGGGTACGAGCAGTACTTC; v_gene: TRBV5-1; j_gene: TRBJ2-7; d_gene: TRBD1; abundance: medium-sized
CDR3aa: CASSPGRQGLNTEAFF; CDR3nt: TGTGCCAGCTCACCAGGCAGACAGGGACTGAACACTGAAGCTTTCTTT; v_gene: TRBV18; j_gene: TRBJ1-1; d_gene: TRBD1; abundance: NA
CDR3aa: CASSEVGGRYTEAFF; CDR3nt: TGTGCCAGCAGTGAGGTAGGCGGGCGGTACACTGAAGCTTTCTTT; v_gene: TRBV6-1; j_gene: TRBJ1-1; d_gene: NA; abundance: NA
CDR3aa: CASSLVSSTDTQYF; CDR3nt: TGCGCCAGCAGCTTGGTCTCTAGCACAGATACGCAGTATTTT; v_gene: TRBV5-1; j_gene: TRBJ2-3; d_gene: NA; abundance: NA
CDR3aa: CSASHPGGLAGSGQYF; CDR3nt: TGCAGTGCTAGTCACCCGGGGGGACTAGCGGGGTCCGGGCAGTACTTC; v_gene: TRBV20-1; j_gene: TRBJ2-7; d_gene: TRBD2; abundance: NA
CDR3aa: CASSLDLAGTEAFF; CDR3nt: TGCGCCAGCAGCTTGGATTTGGCAGGCACTGAAGCTTTCTTT; v_gene: TRBV5-1; j_gene: TRBJ1-1; d_gene: NA; abundance: NA
CDR3aa: CASSEYGRPTDTQYF; CDR3nt: TGTGCCAGCAGTGAATACGGGAGACCAACAGATACGCAGTATTTT; v_gene: TRBV2; j_gene: TRBJ2-3; d_gene: NA; abundance: many
CDR3aa: CASHSGAMWSPLHF; CDR3nt: TGTGCCTCCCACTCGGGGGCGATGTGGTCACCCCTCCACTTT; v_gene: TRBV27; j_gene: TRBJ1-6; d_gene: NA; abundance: NA
CDR3aa: CATSRDRRGRQDYGYTF; CDR3nt: TGTGCCACCAGCAGAGATCGACGCGGACGTCAGGATTATGGCTACACCTTC; v_gene: TRBV15; j_gene: TRBJ1-2; d_gene: NA; abundance: NA